Below, 9 T cell receptor beta chains from the same sample are listed, as sequenced in a study of blood T cells in healthy people across ages. Alongside a J-beta primer mix, a sample-barcoded 5' primer served in a second PCR lasting 7 to 11 cycles. TCRdb used MiXCR to reprocess the 5' RACE reads, holding one entry per CDR3 protein. This table has a few hundred thousand distinct CDR3 sequences, roughly a quarter appearing once. Sequencing used blood. These receptors came from a woman in her sixties or seventies in good health.

The chain couples TRBV12-3 or TRBV12-4 to TRBJ2-7; TRBD1 aligns across 7 bases. The J segment lost 1 base and the V segment lost 4 bases, leaving 7 bases of the junction unmatched. The CDR3 extends over 15 amino acids. The CDR3 spells CASSSPTGESYEQYF. In DNA form, the CDR3 reads TGTGCCAGCAGTTCCCCAACAGGGGAATCCTACGAGCAGTACTTC.

This clonotype showed up just a few times. The chain employs TRBV5-5 and TRBJ1-6; D possibly corresponds to TRBD1 (6 bases). Germline loops: CDR1 SGHKS, CDR2 YYEKEE (reference sequence). V was cut by 3 bases and J by 6 bases, with 10 bases left in between. The CDR3 has 14 residues. CDR3 coding DNA: TGTGCCAGCAGCTCCGGGACAACTAATTCACCCCTCCACTTT. Translation: CASSSGTTNSPLHF.

V usage is TRBV20-1 and J usage is TRBJ1-1; 9 bases are a match to TRBD1. V lost 0 bases to trimming and J lost 4 bases; unmatched junction nucleotides: 6. This CDR3 region has 15 residues. In germline, CDR1 is DFQATT, CDR2 SNEGSKA (reference sequence). The CDR3 loop is CSARERQGVGTEAFF. The CDR3 DNA is TGCAGTGCTAGAGAGAGACAGGGGGTCGGCACTGAAGCTTTCTTT.

The sample holds a few counts of this clonotype. The J gene is TRBJ2-2, the V gene TRBV7-2, with D perhaps TRBD1 (5 bases). The CDR3 has 13 residues. Germline V gives CDR1 SGHTA, CDR2 FQGNSA. The V end lost 1 base, the J end lost 6 bases, and 6 bases lay between the germline ends. The DNA for the CDR3 is TGTGCCAGCAGCTTAGGGGGCTCCGGGGAGCTGTTTTTT. Amino acid sequence: CASSLGGSGELFF.

This clonotype was detected only a few times. The V call is TRBV28, the J call TRBJ1-6, with no clear D. The V gene's germline CDR1 is MDHEN and CDR2 SYDVKM. With 4 bases removed from V and 14 bases from J, the gap between germline ends came to 12 bases. The length of the CDR3 is 12 residues. In nucleotides, the CDR3 is TGTGCCAGCAGTTACCCCTCGGAGGCCCTCCACTTT. This gives the protein CASSYPSEALHF.

V gene TRBV28 combines with J gene TRBJ2-5; the match to TRBD2 covers 10 bases. The V and J ends lost 5 bases and 4 bases, in that order; junction bases with no gene match: 7. CDR1 is MDHEN and CDR2 is SYDVKM in the germline V gene. CDR3 size: 15 residues. The CDR3 DNA follows: TGTGCCAGCAGTCTAGCGGGAGCCCCTCGAGAGACCCAGTACTTC. Translating gives CASSLAGAPRETQYF.

As to this clonotype: A much bigger clone sits one base away, suggesting this may be a read error. The chain recombines TRBV18 with TRBJ2-7; maybe TRBD2 (6 bases). CDR1 and CDR2 from the germline V gene are KGHSH and LQKENI. The CDR3 loop spans 14 amino acids. CDR3 residues: CASSVQASAYEQSF. CDR3 in DNA: TGTGCCAGCTCGGTCCAGGCTAGCGCCTACGAGCAGTCCTTC.

This chain uses TRBV3-1 with TRBJ1-2; perhaps TRBD1 as D (6 bases). This CDR3 contains 15 residues. Germline V CDR1 and CDR2: LGHDT, YNNKEL (reference sequence). Trimming left V 2 bases short and J 8 bases short, with 18 bases between. The CDR3 DNA is TGTGCCAGCAGCCAACTAAGTACAGGGCGGCACGGCTACACCTTC. It is translated as CASSQLSTGRHGYTF.

This clonotype was detected a few times. This chain connects TRBV28 to TRBJ2-1, with 9 bases that match TRBD1. CDR1 and CDR2 from the germline V gene are MDHEN and SYDVKM. The length of the CDR3 is 16 residues. Trimming took 6 bases from V and 4 from J; bases not matched to a gene: 10. The CDR3 spells CASSETTGQGYNEQFF. The DNA for the CDR3 is TGTGCCAGCAGCGAAACCACGGGACAGGGATACAATGAGCAGTTCTTC.